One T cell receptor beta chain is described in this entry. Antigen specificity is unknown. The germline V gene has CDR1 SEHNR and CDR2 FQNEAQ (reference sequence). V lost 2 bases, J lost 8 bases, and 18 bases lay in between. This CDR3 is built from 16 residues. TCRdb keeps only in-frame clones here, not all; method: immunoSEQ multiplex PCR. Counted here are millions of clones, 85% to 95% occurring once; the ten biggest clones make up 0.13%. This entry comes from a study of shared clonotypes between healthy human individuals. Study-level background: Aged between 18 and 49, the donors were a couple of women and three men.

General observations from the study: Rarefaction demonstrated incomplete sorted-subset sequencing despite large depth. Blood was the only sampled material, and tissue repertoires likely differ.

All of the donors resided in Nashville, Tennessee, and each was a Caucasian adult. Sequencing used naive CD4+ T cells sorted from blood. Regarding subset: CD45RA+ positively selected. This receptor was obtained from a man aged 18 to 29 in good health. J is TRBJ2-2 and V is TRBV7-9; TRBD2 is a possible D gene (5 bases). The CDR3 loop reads CASSLSAAARGGELFF. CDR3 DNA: TGTGCCAGCAGCTTATCAGCGGCAGCCCGGGGTGGGGAGCTGTTTTTT.